Listed here is a single T cell receptor beta chain. Its antigen is not known. The data belong to a study of cytomegalovirus exposure and HLA in healthy donors. Background on the study: Earlier work reported 90 million to 120 million unique TCR beta sequences from 180 million or so T cells.

Whole-study findings and limits: Clonal expansion was found to be greater in HLA-associated TCR beta chains than in equally common others in a later analysis. Cytomegalovirus status, reportedly, was diagnosed with high specificity and sensitivity by the classifier.

Researchers ran the PCR with 60 Vbeta and 13 Jbeta primers. Method: immunoSEQ multiplex PCR; TCRdb's copy keeps in-frame clones and lacks some. The sample includes tens of thousands of clones, less than 70% seen only once; the top ten take approximately 10%. This TCR was sampled from a human donor in good health. Sequencing was performed on PBMCs.

CDR3 coding DNA: TGTGCCAGCAGCTTAGTTAGACAGGGGGAAACTGAAGCTTTCTTT. It encodes CASSLVRQGETEAFF. The rearrangement joins TRBV7-9 to TRBJ1-1; the match to TRBD1 covers 9 bases. There are 15 residues in the CDR3. Germline V gene data show CDR1 as SEHNR and CDR2 as FQNEAQ (reference sequence). V shed 1 base, J shed 5 bases, and the junction held 5 bases outside the gene matches.